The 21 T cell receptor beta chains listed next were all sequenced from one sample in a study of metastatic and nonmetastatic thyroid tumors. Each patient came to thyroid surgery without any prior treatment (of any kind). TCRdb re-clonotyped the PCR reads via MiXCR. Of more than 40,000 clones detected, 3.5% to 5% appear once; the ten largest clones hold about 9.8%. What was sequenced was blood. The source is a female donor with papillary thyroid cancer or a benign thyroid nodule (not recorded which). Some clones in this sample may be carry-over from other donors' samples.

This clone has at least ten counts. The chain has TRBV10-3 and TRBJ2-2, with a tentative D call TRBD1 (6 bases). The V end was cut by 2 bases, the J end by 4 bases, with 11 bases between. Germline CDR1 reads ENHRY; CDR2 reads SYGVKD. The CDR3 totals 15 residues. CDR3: CAISEEDRLTGELFF. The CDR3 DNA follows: TGTGCCATCAGTGAGGAGGACAGACTCACCGGGGAGCTGTTTTTT.

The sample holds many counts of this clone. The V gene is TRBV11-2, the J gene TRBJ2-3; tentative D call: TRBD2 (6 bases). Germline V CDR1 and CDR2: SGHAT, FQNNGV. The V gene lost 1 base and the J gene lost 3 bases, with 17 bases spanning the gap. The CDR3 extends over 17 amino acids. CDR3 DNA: TGTGCCAGCAGCTTAGGATTAGTACTAGCTGGGACAGATACGCAGTATTTT. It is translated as CASSLGLVLAGTDTQYF.

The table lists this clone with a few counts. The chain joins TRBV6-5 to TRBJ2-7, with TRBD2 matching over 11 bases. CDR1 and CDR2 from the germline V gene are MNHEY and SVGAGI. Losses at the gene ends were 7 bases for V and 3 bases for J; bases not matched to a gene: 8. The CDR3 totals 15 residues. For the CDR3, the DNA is TGTGCCAGCAAGTTGACTAGCGGGATTTTCTACGAGCAGTACTTC. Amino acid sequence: CASKLTSGIFYEQYF.

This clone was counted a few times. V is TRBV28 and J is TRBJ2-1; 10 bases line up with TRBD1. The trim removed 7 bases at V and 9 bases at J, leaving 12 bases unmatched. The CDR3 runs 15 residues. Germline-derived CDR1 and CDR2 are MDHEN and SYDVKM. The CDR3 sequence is CASNYPGQGNGEQFF. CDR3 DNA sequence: TGTGCCAGCAATTACCCGGGACAGGGGAACGGTGAGCAGTTCTTC. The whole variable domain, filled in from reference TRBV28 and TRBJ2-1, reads DVKVTQSSRYLVKRTGEKVFLECVQDMDHENMFWYRQDPGLGLRLIYFSYDVKMKEKGDIPEGYSVSREKKERFSLILESASTNQTSMYLCASNYPGQGNGEQFFGPGTRLTVL.

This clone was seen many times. The CDR3 reads CASSFDRVVTQYF. CDR3 bases: TGCGCCAGCAGCTTTGACAGGGTGGTGACCCAGTACTTC. The chain uses TRBV5-1 and TRBJ2-5, with 7 bases identical to TRBD1. Per germline, CDR1 SGHRS and CDR2 YFSETQ. This CDR3 is 13 amino acids long. J was trimmed by 7 bases and V by 2 bases; bases with no gene match: 5.

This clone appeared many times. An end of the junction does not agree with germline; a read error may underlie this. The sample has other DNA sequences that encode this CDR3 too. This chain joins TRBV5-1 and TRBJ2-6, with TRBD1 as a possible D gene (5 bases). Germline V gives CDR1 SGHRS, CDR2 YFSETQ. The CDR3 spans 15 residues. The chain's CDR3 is CASRRRVSGANVLTF. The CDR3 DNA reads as TGCGCCAGCAGGAGGCGAGTCTCTGGGGCCAACGTCCTAACTTTC.

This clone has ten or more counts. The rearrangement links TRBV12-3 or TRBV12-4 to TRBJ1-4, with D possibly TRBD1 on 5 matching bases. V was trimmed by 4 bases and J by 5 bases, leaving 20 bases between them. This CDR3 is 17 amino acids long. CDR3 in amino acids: CASSWAPGAQRNEKLFF. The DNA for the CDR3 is TGTGCCAGCAGTTGGGCCCCCGGGGCACAGAGAAATGAAAAACTGTTTTTT.

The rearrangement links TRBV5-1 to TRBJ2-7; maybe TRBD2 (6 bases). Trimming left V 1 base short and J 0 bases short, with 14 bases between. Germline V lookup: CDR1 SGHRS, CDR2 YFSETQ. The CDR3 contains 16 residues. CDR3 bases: TGCGCCAGCAGCTTGTTTGCTAGCGTAAACTCCTACGAGCAGTACTTC. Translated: CASSLFASVNSYEQYF.

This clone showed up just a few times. The CDR3: CASSAEGHQPQHF. In DNA form, the CDR3 reads TGTGCCAGCAGTGCGGAGGGCCATCAGCCCCAGCATTTT. J is TRBJ1-5 and V is TRBV6-2 or TRBV6-3; unclear D gene. Trimming cost V 5 bases and J 5 bases, with 10 bases left between them. CDR1 and CDR2 (germline): MNHEY, SVGEGT. This CDR3 is 13 amino acids long.

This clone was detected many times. DNA for the CDR3: TGTGCCAGCAGCCCGACTAGCGGGACGACAGATACGCAGTATTTT. This sequence encodes CASSPTSGTTDTQYF. The chain recombines TRBV7-9 with TRBJ2-3; 11 positions agree with TRBD2. Germline CDR1 is SEHNR and CDR2 is FQNEAQ (reference sequence). J lost 3 bases, V lost 5 bases, and 4 bases had no gene match. The CDR3 is 15 amino acids.

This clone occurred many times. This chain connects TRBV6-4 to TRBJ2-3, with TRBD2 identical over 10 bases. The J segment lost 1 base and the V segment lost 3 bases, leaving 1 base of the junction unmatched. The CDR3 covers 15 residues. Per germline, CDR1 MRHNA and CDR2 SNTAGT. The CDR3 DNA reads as TGTGCCAGCAGTGAGGGGACTAGCGGCACAGATACGCAGTATTTT. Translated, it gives CASSEGTSGTDTQYF.

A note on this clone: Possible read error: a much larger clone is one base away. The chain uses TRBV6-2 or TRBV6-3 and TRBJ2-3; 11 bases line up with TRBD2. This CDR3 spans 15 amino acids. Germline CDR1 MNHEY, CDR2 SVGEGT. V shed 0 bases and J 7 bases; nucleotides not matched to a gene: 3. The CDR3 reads CASSYSSGGAYTQYF. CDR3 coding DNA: TGTGCCAGCAGTTACTCTAGCGGGGGGGCATATACGCAGTATTTT.

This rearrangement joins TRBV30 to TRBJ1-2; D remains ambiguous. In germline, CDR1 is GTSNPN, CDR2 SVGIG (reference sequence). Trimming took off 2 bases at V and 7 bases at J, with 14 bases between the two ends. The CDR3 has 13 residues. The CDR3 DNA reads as TGTGCCTGGAGTATTGGATTTTCTAGTGGCTACACCTTC. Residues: CAWSIGFSSGYTF. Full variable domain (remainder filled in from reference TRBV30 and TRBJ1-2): SQTIHQWPATLVQPVGSPLSLECTVEGTSNPNLYWYRQAAGRGLQLLFYSVGIGQISSEVPQNLSASRPQDRQFILSSKKLLLSDSGFYLCAWSIGFSSGYTFGSGTRLTVV.

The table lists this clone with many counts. The CDR3 loop reads CASSLGARGGEKLFF. In nucleotides, the CDR3 is TGTGCCAGCAGCTTAGGGGCCCGGGGGGGTGAAAAACTGTTTTTT. V gene TRBV11-2 combines with J gene TRBJ1-4; D perhaps matches TRBD1 (5 bases). CDR3 size: 15 residues. The V end was cut by 1 base, the J end by 7 bases, with 13 bases between. The germline gives CDR1 SGHAT, CDR2 FQNNGV. Using reference TRBV11-2 and TRBJ1-4 for the parts outside the CDR3, the full variable domain is EAGVAQSPRYKIIEKRQSVAFWCNPISGHATLYWYQQILGQGPKLLIQFQNNGVVDDSQLPKDRFSAERLKGVDSTLKIQPAKLEDSAVYLCASSLGARGGEKLFFGSGTQLSVL.

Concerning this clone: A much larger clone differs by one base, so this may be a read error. The CDR3 here is CAWSVGISQDTQYF. The CDR3 bases are TGTGCCTGGAGTGTTGGAATTTCTCAAGATACCCAGTACTTC. This chain joins TRBV30 and TRBJ2-5; D call uncertain. The CDR3 covers 14 residues. Per the germline V gene, CDR1 is GTSNPN and CDR2 is SVGIG (reference sequence).

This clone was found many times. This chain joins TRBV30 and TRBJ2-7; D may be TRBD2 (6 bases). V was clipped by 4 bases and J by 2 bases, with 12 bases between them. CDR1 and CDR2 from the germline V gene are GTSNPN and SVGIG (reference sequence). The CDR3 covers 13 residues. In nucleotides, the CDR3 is TGTGCCTGGACCGAGACTAGAGCCTACGAGCAGTACTTC. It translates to CAWTETRAYEQYF.

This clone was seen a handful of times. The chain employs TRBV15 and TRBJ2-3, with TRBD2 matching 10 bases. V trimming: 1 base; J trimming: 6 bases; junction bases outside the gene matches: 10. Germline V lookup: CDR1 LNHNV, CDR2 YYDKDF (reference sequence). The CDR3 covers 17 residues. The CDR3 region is CATSRGYSGRTGDTQYF. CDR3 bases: TGTGCCACCAGCAGAGGTTATAGCGGGAGGACGGGTGATACGCAGTATTTT.

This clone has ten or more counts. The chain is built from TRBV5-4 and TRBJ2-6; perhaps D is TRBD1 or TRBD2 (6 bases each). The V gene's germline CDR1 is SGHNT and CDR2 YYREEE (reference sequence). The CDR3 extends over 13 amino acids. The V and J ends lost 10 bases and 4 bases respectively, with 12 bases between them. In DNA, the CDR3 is TGTGCCGGAGGGGGGTTCGGGGCCAACGTCCTGACTTTC. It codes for CAGGGFGANVLTF.

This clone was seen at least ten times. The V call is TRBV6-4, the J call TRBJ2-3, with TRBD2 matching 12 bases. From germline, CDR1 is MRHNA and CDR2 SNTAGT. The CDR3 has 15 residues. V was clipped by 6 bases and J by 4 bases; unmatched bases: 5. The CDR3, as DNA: TGTGCCAGCAGCTCGACTAGCGGGAGTGCAGATACGCAGTATTTT. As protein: CASSSTSGSADTQYF.

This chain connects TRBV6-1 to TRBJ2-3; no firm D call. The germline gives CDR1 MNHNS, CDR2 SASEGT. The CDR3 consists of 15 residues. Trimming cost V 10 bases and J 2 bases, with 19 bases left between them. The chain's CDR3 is CATRGFAETTDTQYF. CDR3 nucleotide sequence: TGTGCCACCCGCGGCTTCGCGGAGACCACAGATACGCAGTATTTT.

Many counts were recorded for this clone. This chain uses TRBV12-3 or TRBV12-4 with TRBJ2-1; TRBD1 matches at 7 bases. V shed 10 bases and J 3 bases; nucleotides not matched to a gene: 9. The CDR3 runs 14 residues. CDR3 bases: TGTGCCACAATTCCCGGGACAGACTACAATGAGCAGTTCTTC. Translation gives CATIPGTDYNEQFF.